The present T cell receptor beta chain was sequenced within a study of tumor-infiltrating lymphocytes in primary liver carcinoma. The V gene lost 6 bases and the J gene lost 1 base, with 10 bases spanning the gap. This CDR3 comprises 15 residues. The V gene's germline CDR1 is MNHEY and CDR2 SVGAGI. This clonotype was counted ten times or more. Out of unsorted whole blood came the blood RNA, and germline DNA was extracted as well. A primer matching the constant region was used to make TCR beta cDNA from around 460 ng of total RNA. Construction of TCR beta libraries relied on three successive nested multiplex PCR rounds employing slightly modified ARM-PCR. Each of the first two PCR rounds ran nine to ten cycles with TRBV1-TRBV30 forward and C-beta reverse primers. TCRdb used MiXCR to reprocess the multiplex PCR reads, holding one entry per CDR3 protein. The table has just over 300,000 distinct CDR3 sequences, approximately 58% seen once.

Sequenced: peripheral blood. This TCR was recovered from a woman aged 25 to 39 with primary liver carcinoma and hepatitis B virus infection. V and J are TRBV6-5 and TRBJ2-6; a weak D match, TRBD2 (7 bases). In nucleotides, the CDR3 is TGTGCCAGCAGGAAGGGGGGGTCTGGGGCCAACGTCCTGACTTTC. Translated: CASRKGGSGANVLTF.